These 24 T cell receptor beta chains came from one sample sequenced in a study of blood T cell repertoires in COVID-19. Sequencing used immunoSEQ multiplex PCR; TCRdb keeps in-frame clones, though not all of them. The repertoire holds roughly 100,000 clones, with approximately 86% as singletons. The source material was peripheral blood. The source of these receptors is an elderly man with acute or convalescent COVID-19.

The V call is TRBV19, the J call TRBJ1-3; TRBD1 matches at 8 bases. The CDR3 has 14 residues. V trimming: 5 bases; J trimming: 4 bases; junction bases outside the gene matches: 4. Per germline, CDR1 LNHDA and CDR2 SQIVND (reference sequence). This CDR3 reads CASSADRGGNTIYF. For the CDR3, the DNA is TGTGCCAGTAGTGCAGACAGGGGAGGAAACACCATATATTTT.

The chain joins TRBV24-1 to TRBJ2-1; 10 positions match TRBD2. V shed 5 bases, J shed 5 bases, and the junction held 5 bases outside the gene matches. This CDR3 comprises 15 residues. Germline CDR1 and CDR2: KGHDR and SFDVKD. CDR3 residues: CATSARGLADNEQFF. In nucleotides, the CDR3 is TGTGCCACCAGTGCCCGAGGACTAGCGGACAATGAGCAGTTCTTC.

CDR3 in amino acids: CASSVSGIGSYNEQFF. CDR3 DNA: TGTGCCAGCAGCGTTAGCGGGATTGGCTCCTACAATGAGCAGTTCTTC. The chain employs TRBV9 and TRBJ2-1; 8 nucleotides match TRBD2. Germline trimming cut 2 bases from V and 0 bases from J; bases unmatched to any gene: 4. The CDR3 consists of 16 residues. Germline CDR1 SGDLS, CDR2 YYNGEE.

V is TRBV20-1 and J is TRBJ2-7, with TRBD2 identical over 7 bases. Germline assignment: CDR1 DFQATT and CDR2 SNEGSKA (reference sequence). The length of the CDR3 is 14 residues. V lost 3 bases, J lost 6 bases, and 11 bases stayed unmatched. The CDR3 DNA is TGCAGTGCTAGTGGGGAGGGCCATTTCCCCGAGCAGTACTTC. This sequence encodes CSASGEGHFPEQYF.

The chain links TRBV28 to TRBJ1-5; 8 positions agree with TRBD1. V gave up 5 bases and J gave up 3 bases; unmatched junction bases: 6. The CDR3 totals 15 residues. CDR1 and CDR2 (germline): MDHEN, SYDVKM. The CDR3 region is CASSDRGAVNQPQHF. The CDR3 nucleotides are TGTGCCAGCAGTGACAGGGGAGCGGTCAATCAGCCCCAGCATTTT.

This clone occurred once. The CDR3 coding sequence is TGTGCCAGAACACCCGGACAGACTACCTACGAGCAGTACTTC. Translated: CARTPGQTTYEQYF. The rearrangement joins TRBV19 to TRBJ2-7; D might be TRBD1 (6 bases). The CDR3 has 14 amino acids. Trimming removed 9 bases at V and 2 bases at J, with 17 bases between. Germline V gene data show CDR1 as LNHDA and CDR2 as SQIVND (reference sequence).

The gene calls are TRBV20-1 and TRBJ2-3; 12 positions agree with TRBD2. V dropped 3 bases and J dropped 0; count of bases not matched to a gene: 13. The CDR3 loop spans 19 amino acids. Germline V gives CDR1 DFQATT, CDR2 SNEGSKA (reference sequence). The chain's CDR3 is CSASRGLAGHFASTDTQYF. The CDR3 region has the DNA TGCAGTGCTAGTCGGGGACTAGCGGGTCACTTCGCTAGCACAGATACGCAGTATTTT.

J is TRBJ2-7 and V is TRBV5-4; the match to TRBD2 covers 7 bases. V lost 4 bases to trimming and J lost 4 bases; unmatched junction nucleotides: 8. The germline V gene has CDR1 SGHNT and CDR2 YYREEE (reference sequence). The CDR3 runs 14 residues. CDR3 coding DNA: TGTGCCAGCAGCGACAGAAGCGGGACTTACGAGCAGTACTTC. It codes for CASSDRSGTYEQYF.

In its sample, this clone was seen once. This chain connects TRBV6-4 to TRBJ2-5; D unresolved. The CDR3 runs 11 residues. Between the trimmed V and J ends, which lost 7 bases and 4 bases, there was a span of 7 bases. CDR1 is MRHNA, CDR2 SNTAGT, per germline. The CDR3 spells CASTRGETQYF. Written as DNA, the CDR3 is TGTGCCAGCACCCGAGGAGAGACCCAGTACTTC.

This clone was recorded a few times. In DNA, the CDR3 is TGTGCCAGCAGTTTAGGGGGGATGAGGAATTCACCCCTCCACTTT. It yields the protein CASSLGGMRNSPLHF. This rearrangement joins TRBV28 to TRBJ1-6; D may be TRBD1 (5 bases). The ends were cut back, 2 bases at V and 7 bases at J, with 12 bases in the middle. The CDR3 totals 15 residues. Germline assignment: CDR1 MDHEN and CDR2 SYDVKM. Complete variable domain (other parts from reference TRBV28 and TRBJ1-6): DVKVTQSSRYLVKRTGEKVFLECVQDMDHENMFWYRQDPGLGLRLIYFSYDVKMKEKGDIPEGYSVSREKKERFSLILESASTNQTSMYLCASSLGGMRNSPLHFGNGTRLTVT.

This chain uses TRBV5-3 with TRBJ2-2; 7 bases match TRBD2. TRBV5-3 falls under the ORF class, with uncertain function. The CDR3 is 17 residues long. V lost 0 bases to trimming and J lost 3 bases; unmatched junction nucleotides: 8. Here the CDR3 reads CARSLVRPAGYTGELFF. Here the CDR3 DNA reads TGTGCCAGAAGCTTGGTTCGACCAGCGGGGTACACCGGGGAGCTGTTTTTT.

This rearrangement joins TRBV6-5 to TRBJ2-2, with 7 bases matching TRBD1. The junction had 1 base not matched to a gene; V was cut back by 5 bases and J by 4 bases. The germline V gene encodes CDR1 MNHEY and CDR2 SVGAGI. The CDR3 runs to 13 residues. CDR3 DNA: TGTGCCAGCAGTAGGGACAGCACCGGGGAGCTGTTTTTT. Protein: CASSRDSTGELFF.

The chain has TRBV2 and TRBJ2-4; no clear D. Trimming cost V 3 bases and J 8 bases, with 11 bases left between them. The CDR3 totals 13 residues. Germline CDR1 is SNHLY and CDR2 is FYNNEI. Here the CDR3 reads CASSERGEDIQYF. The CDR3 DNA follows: TGTGCCAGCAGTGAGAGAGGCGAGGACATTCAGTACTTC.

J is TRBJ2-7 and V is TRBV11-2, with D unclear. This CDR3 region has 16 residues. The V and J ends lost 4 bases and 5 bases respectively, with 21 bases between them. Looked up from germline, CDR1 is SGHAT and CDR2 is FQNNGV. This chain's CDR3 is CASSSWLQLDGDEQYF. The CDR3 region has the DNA TGTGCCAGCAGCTCCTGGTTACAGTTAGATGGTGACGAGCAGTACTTC. Complete variable domain (other parts from reference TRBV11-2 and TRBJ2-7): EAGVAQSPRYKIIEKRQSVAFWCNPISGHATLYWYQQILGQGPKLLIQFQNNGVVDDSQLPKDRFSAERLKGVDSTLKIQPAKLEDSAVYLCASSSWLQLDGDEQYFGPGTRLTVT.

The V call is TRBV5-1, the J call TRBJ1-3; D is ambiguous. The CDR3 totals 15 residues. The V and J ends lost 4 bases and 4 bases respectively, with 15 bases between them. Germline V gives CDR1 SGHRS, CDR2 YFSETQ. CDR3 in amino acids: CASSREYAGGNTIYF. Here the CDR3 DNA reads TGCGCCAGCAGCCGAGAATACGCGGGCGGAAACACCATATATTTT.

The chain joins TRBV28 to TRBJ2-3; 8 bases match TRBD2. The CDR3 is 14 amino acids. V lost 7 bases and J lost 4; bases outside the gene matches: 7. Germline V CDR1 and CDR2: MDHEN, SYDVKM. CDR3 nucleotide sequence: TGTGCCAGCACCACTAGCGGCCGACCAGATACGCAGTATTTT. Translation gives CASTTSGRPDTQYF.

The chain joins TRBV7-2 to TRBJ2-1, with TRBD2 as a possible D gene (5 bases). The length of the CDR3 is 14 residues. Germline V lookup: CDR1 SGHTA, CDR2 FQGNSA. V dropped 0 bases and J dropped 4 bases, with 7 bases sitting between them. Here the CDR3 DNA reads TGTGCCAGCAGCTTAGCGGGAGTATACAATGAGCAGTTCTTC. It encodes CASSLAGVYNEQFF.

The genes are TRBV5-6 and TRBJ1-3; D remains unclear. The V end lost 0 bases, the J end lost 4 bases, and 14 bases lay between the germline ends. Germline V gives CDR1 SGHDT, CDR2 YYEEEE. This CDR3 contains 16 residues. CDR3 bases: TGTGCCAGCAGCTTGGGGACGGGAGGATCGGGAAACACCATATATTTT. This gives the protein CASSLGTGGSGNTIYF. The full variable domain, its missing parts supplied by reference TRBV5-6 and TRBJ1-3, is DAGVTQSPTHLIKTRGQQVTLRCSPKSGHDTVSWYQQALGQGPQFIFQYYEEEERQRGNFPDRFSGHQFPNYSSELNVNALLLGDSALYLCASSLGTGGSGNTIYFGEGSWLTVV.

This clone showed up just once. The rearrangement joins TRBV20-1 to TRBJ2-7, with unresolved D. CDR3 length: 11 residues. Germline V CDR1 and CDR2: DFQATT, SNEGSKA (reference sequence). The V gene lost 2 bases and the J gene lost 5 bases, with 7 bases spanning the gap. The CDR3 DNA follows: TGCAGTGCTAGACCCGTCGACGAGCAGTACTTC. Protein product: CSARPVDEQYF.

This chain joins TRBV2 and TRBJ2-1; no clear D. This CDR3 has 12 amino acids. Germline V gives CDR1 SNHLY, CDR2 FYNNEI. V was clipped by 4 bases and J by 6 bases, with 7 bases between them. CDR3 DNA: TGTGCCAGCAGTGGAGCTAGCAATGAGCAGTTCTTC. Amino acid sequence: CASSGASNEQFF. Together with reference TRBV2 and TRBJ2-1, the CDR3 gives the full variable domain: EPEVTQTPSHQVTQMGQEVILRCVPISNHLYFYWYRQILGQKVEFLVSFYNNEISEKSEIFDDQFSVERPDGSNFTLKIRSTKLEDSAMYFCASSGASNEQFFGPGTRLTVL.

The chain uses TRBV9 and TRBJ2-5, with D possibly TRBD1 on 6 matching bases. V was cut by 3 bases and J by 5 bases, with 14 bases left in between. The CDR3 is made up of 14 amino acids. Germline CDR1 SGDLS, CDR2 YYNGEE. In DNA form, the CDR3 reads TGTGCCAGCAGCGCAGGGGCCGAGTCGGAGACCCAGTACTTC. This translates into CASSAGAESETQYF.

This clone was recorded once. The V gene is TRBV19, the J gene TRBJ2-1; 10 bases map to TRBD2. The CDR3 contains 17 residues. The germline gives CDR1 LNHDA, CDR2 SQIVND (reference sequence). V lost 7 bases and J lost 6; bases outside the gene matches: 15. The CDR3 protein is CASTPGLAGVRGNEQFF. CDR3 DNA sequence: TGTGCCAGTACCCCCGGGCTAGCGGGAGTTCGGGGCAATGAGCAGTTCTTC.

This sequence joins TRBV7-9 and TRBJ2-2, with 7 bases that match TRBD1. The length of the CDR3 is 13 residues. J gave up 6 bases and V 2 bases, and 0 bases lay outside the gene matches. Germline CDR1 SEHNR, CDR2 FQNEAQ (reference sequence). CDR3 in DNA: TGTGCCAGCAGCTTAACAGGGGCCGGGGAGCTGTTTTTT. The encoded protein is CASSLTGAGELFF.

This clone has only one observation. The rearrangement joins TRBV2 to TRBJ2-1; 7 bases are a match to TRBD2. Germline V gene data show CDR1 as SNHLY and CDR2 as FYNNEI. Unmatched junction bases numbered 12, after V lost 6 bases and J lost 7 bases. The length of the CDR3 is 15 residues. The CDR3 loop is CASRLGRRLGNEQFF. The CDR3 nucleotides are TGTGCCAGCAGACTCGGGAGGAGGCTTGGGAATGAGCAGTTCTTC.